A single T cell receptor (beta chain) is shown here with its context. The sample originates from a study of blood T cell repertoires in COVID-19. Sequenced by immunoSEQ multiplex PCR; TCRdb stores in-frame clones only, minus some. In the table there are 170,000 or so clones, around nine tenths of which are singletons. The clonotype originates from a man aged 60 to 69 with COVID-19, enrolled during active disease. Source material: peripheral blood.

The CDR3 is CASSEGRGEKLFF. DNA of the CDR3: TGTGCCAGCAGTGAGGGCCGCGGGGAAAAACTGTTTTTT. The rearrangement uses TRBV12-3 or TRBV12-4 and TRBJ1-4, with D hard to call. The CDR3 is made up of 13 amino acids. V gave up 5 bases and J gave up 8 bases, with 12 bases separating them.